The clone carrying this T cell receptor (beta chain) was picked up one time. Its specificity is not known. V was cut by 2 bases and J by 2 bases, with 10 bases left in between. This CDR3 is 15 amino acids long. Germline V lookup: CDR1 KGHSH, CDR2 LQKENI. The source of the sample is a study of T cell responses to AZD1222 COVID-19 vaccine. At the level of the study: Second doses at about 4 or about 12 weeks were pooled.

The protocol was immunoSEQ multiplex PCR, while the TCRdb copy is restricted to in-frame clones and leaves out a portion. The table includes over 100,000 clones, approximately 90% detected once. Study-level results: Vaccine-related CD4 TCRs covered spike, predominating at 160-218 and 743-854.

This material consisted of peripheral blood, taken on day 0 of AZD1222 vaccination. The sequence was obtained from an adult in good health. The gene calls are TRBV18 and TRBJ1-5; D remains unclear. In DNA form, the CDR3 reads TGTGCCAGCTCACCAAGCGTTAGTGGCAATCAGCCCCAGCATTTT. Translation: CASSPSVSGNQPQHF.